This TCR beta chain was observed in a study of identical twins. This clonotype was found a few times. The antigen is unknown. Using its own MiXCR run on the 5' RACE reads, TCRdb lists one record per CDR3 protein. In the table there are around 510,000 distinct CDR3 sequences, 13% to 15% of which are singletons. Findings and limits, study-wide: For monozygotic twins, models underestimated out-of-frame TCR alpha sharing.

CDR1 is SGHRS, CDR2 YFSETQ, per germline. After removal of 4 bases from V and 1 base from J, the junction contained 6 bases not matched to a gene. The CDR3 is 17 amino acids. This sample was also put to use in a study of yellow fever vaccine responses in identical twins. According to that study: In identical twins, vaccine T cell responses appeared partly shared and partly individual.

The sequenced sample was CD4+ T cells sorted from blood. The chain uses TRBV5-1 and TRBJ2-3; TRBD2 matches 13 bases. The clonotype was recovered from a young woman in good health. The CDR3 sequence: CASSPGLAGVGTDTQYF. The CDR3 DNA is TGCGCCAGCAGCCCTGGACTAGCGGGAGTCGGCACAGATACGCAGTATTTT.